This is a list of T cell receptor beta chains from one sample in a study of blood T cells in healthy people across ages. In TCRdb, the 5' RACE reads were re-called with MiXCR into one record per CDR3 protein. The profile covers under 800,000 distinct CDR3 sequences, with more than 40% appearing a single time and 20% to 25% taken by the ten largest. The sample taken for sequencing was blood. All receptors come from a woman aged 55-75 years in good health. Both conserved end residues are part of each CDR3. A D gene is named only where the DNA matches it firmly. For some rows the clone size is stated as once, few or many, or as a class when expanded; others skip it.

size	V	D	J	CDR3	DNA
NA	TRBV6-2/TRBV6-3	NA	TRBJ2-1	CASSFGGGPINEQFF	TGTGCCAGCAGTTTCGGAGGGGGTCCCATTAATGAGCAGTTCTTC
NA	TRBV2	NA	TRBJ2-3	CASKGRRGAADTQYF	TGTGCCAGCAAGGGGAGAAGAGGGGCGGCAGATACGCAGTATTTT
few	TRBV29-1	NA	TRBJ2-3	CSVEETGYTQYF	TGCAGCGTTGAAGAGACAGGCTATACGCAGTATTTT
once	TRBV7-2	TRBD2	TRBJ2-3	CASSSQAGDLSSPQYF	TGTGCCAGCAGCTCCCAAGCGGGAGACCTTAGTTCGCCGCAGTATTTT
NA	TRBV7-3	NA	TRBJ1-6	CASSLRGGAYNSPLHF	TGTGCCAGCAGCTTAAGAGGCGGTGCCTATAATTCACCCCTCCACTTT
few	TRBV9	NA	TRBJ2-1	CASSPMWGTINEQFF	TGTGCCAGCAGCCCTATGTGGGGGACGATAAATGAGCAGTTCTTC
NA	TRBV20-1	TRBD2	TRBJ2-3	CSASPTSSGPYTDTQYF	TGCAGTGCTAGTCCTACCTCTAGCGGACCATACACAGATACGCAGTATTTT
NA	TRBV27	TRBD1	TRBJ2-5	CASSFSGQGPQETQYF	TGTGCCAGCAGTTTCAGTGGACAGGGGCCCCAAGAGACCCAGTACTTC
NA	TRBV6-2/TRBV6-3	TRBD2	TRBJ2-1	CASRGTSGYNEQFF	TGTGCCAGCAGGGGGACTAGCGGCTACAATGAGCAGTTCTTC
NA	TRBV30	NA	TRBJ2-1	CAAGAGIGNEQFF	TGTGCCGCCGGGGCAGGGATTGGGAATGAGCAGTTCTTC